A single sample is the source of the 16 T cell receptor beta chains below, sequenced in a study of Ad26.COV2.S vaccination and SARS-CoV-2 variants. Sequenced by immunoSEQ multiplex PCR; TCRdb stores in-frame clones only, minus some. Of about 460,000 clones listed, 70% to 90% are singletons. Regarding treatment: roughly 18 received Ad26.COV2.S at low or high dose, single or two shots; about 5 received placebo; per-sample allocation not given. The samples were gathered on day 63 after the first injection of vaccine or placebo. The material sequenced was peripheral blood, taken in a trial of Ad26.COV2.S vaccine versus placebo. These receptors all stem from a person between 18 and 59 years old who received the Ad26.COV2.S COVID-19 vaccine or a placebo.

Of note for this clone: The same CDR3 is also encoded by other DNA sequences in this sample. Written as DNA, the CDR3 is TGTGCCAGCAGCGTAACGGGGAACACTGAAGCTTTCTTT. It is translated as CASSVTGNTEAFF. The rearrangement uses TRBV9 and TRBJ1-1; D remains unclear. The CDR3 spans 13 residues. From germline, CDR1 is SGDLS and CDR2 YYNGEE. With 1 base removed from V and 1 base from J, the gap between germline ends came to 5 bases.

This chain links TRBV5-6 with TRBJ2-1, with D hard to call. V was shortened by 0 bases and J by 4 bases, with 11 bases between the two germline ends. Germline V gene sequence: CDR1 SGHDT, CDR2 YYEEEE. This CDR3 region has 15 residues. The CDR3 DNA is TGTGCCAGCAGCTTGGGGTGGGATCTTTACAATGAGCAGTTCTTC. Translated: CASSLGWDLYNEQFF.

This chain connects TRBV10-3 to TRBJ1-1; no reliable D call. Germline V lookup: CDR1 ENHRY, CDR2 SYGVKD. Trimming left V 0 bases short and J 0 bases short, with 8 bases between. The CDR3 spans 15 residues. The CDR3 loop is CAISESELMNTEAFF. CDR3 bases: TGTGCCATCAGTGAGTCGGAGCTAATGAACACTGAAGCTTTCTTT.

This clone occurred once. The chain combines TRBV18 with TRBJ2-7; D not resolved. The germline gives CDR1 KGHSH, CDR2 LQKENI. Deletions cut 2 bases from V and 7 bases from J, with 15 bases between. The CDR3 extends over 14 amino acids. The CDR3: CASSPGINLGEQYF. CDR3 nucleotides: TGTGCCAGCTCACCAGGAATTAATCTCGGGGAGCAGTACTTC.

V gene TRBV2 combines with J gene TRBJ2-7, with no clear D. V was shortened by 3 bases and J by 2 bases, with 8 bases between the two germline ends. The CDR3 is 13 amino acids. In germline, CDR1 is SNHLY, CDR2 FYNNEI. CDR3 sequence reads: CASSDRAAYEQYF. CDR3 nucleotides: TGTGCCAGCAGTGATCGGGCAGCCTACGAGCAGTACTTC. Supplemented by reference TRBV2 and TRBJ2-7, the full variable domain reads EPEVTQTPSHQVTQMGQEVILRCVPISNHLYFYWYRQILGQKVEFLVSFYNNEISEKSEIFDDQFSVERPDGSNFTLKIRSTKLEDSAMYFCASSDRAAYEQYFGPGTRLTVT.

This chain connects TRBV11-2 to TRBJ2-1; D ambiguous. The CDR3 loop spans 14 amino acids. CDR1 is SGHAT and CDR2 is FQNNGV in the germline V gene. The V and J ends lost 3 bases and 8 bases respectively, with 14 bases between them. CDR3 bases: TGTGCCAGCAGCTTCCTCGTTGGGGTAGATGAGCAGTTCTTC. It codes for CASSFLVGVDEQFF.

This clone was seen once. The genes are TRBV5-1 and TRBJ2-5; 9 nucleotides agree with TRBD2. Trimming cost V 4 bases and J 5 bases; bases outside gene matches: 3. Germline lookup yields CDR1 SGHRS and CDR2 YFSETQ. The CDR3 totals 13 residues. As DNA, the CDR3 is TGCGCCAGCAGCCCTCTAGCGGGGGAGACCCAGTACTTC. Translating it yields CASSPLAGETQYF.

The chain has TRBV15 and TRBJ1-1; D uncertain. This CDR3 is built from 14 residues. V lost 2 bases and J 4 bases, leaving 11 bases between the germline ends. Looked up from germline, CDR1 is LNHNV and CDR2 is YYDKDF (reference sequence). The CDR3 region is CATSRLGSSTEAFF. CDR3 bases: TGTGCCACCAGCAGATTAGGCAGCAGCACTGAAGCTTTCTTT.

CDR3 in amino acids: CASSFEQGDIYGYTF. The CDR3 coding sequence is TGTGCCAGCAGTTTTGAACAGGGGGACATCTATGGCTACACCTTC. The chain combines TRBV28 with TRBJ1-2, with 8 bases that match TRBD1. The trim removed 3 bases at V and 4 bases at J, leaving 7 bases unmatched. The CDR3 is made up of 15 amino acids. Per germline, CDR1 MDHEN and CDR2 SYDVKM.

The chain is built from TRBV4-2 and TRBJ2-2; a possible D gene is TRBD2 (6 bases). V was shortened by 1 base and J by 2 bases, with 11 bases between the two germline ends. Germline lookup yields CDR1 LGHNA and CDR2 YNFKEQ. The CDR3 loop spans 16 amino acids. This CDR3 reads CASSQGGTSNTGELFF. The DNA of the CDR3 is TGTGCCAGCAGCCAAGGGGGGACTTCAAACACCGGGGAGCTGTTTTTT.

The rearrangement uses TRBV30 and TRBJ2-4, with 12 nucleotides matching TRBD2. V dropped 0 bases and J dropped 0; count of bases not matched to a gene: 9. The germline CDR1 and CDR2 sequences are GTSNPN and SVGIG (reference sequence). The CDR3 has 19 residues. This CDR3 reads CAWSVSSGGAWGAKNIQYF. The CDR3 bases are TGTGCCTGGAGTGTATCTAGCGGGGGGGCCTGGGGAGCCAAAAACATTCAGTACTTC.

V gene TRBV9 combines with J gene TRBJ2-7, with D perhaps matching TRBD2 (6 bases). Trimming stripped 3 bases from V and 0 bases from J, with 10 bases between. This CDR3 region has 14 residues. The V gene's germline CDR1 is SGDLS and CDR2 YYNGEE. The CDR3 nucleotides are TGTGCCAGCAGCGAGACTAGTTCCTCCTACGAGCAGTACTTC. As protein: CASSETSSSYEQYF.

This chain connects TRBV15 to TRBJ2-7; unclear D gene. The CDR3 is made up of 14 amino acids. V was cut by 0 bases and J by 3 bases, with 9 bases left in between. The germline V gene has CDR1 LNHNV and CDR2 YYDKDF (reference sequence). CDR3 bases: TGTGCCACCAGCAGAGATCGTGGTGGCTACGAGCAGTACTTC. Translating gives CATSRDRGGYEQYF.

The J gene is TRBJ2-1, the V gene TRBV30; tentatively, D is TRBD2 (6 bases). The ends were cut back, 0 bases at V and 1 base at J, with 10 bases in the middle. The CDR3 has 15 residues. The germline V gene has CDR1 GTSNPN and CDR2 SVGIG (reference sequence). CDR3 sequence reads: CAWSVGTASYNEQFF. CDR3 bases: TGTGCCTGGAGTGTGGGGACTGCATCCTACAATGAGCAGTTCTTC.

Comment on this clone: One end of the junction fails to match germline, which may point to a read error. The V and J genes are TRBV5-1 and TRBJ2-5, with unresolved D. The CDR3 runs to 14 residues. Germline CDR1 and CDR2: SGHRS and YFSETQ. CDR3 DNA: TGCGCTAGCAGCTTACCTTCCGTGCAAGAGACCCAGTACTTC. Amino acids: CASSLPSVQETQYF. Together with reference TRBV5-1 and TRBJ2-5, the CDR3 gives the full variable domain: KAGVTQTPRYLIKTRGQQVTLSCSPISGHRSVSWYQQTPGQGLQFLFEYFSETQRNKGNFPGRFSGRQFSNSRSEMNVSTLELGDSALYLCASSLPSVQETQYFGPGTRLLVL.

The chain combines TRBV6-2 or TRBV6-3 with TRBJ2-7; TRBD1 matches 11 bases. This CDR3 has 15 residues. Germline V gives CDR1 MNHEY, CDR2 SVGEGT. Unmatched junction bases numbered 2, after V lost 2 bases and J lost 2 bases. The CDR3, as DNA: TGTGCCAGCAGTTACGCGGGACAGGGGGCCTACGAGCAGTACTTC. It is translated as CASSYAGQGAYEQYF.